This T cell receptor (beta chain) was identified during a study of blood T cells in healthy people across ages. Study-wide findings and caveats: No conclusive comparison of naive versus antigen-experienced cells was possible with unsorted PBMCs. Naive CD4+ cells and diversity were both higher in long-lived donors than in aged donors.

V was clipped by 3 bases and J by 7 bases, with 17 bases between them. CDR3 length: 15 residues. Germline V gene lookup returns CDR1 SGHTA and CDR2 FQGNSA. Researchers isolated at least 7 million PBMCs per sample. This clonotype has just a few counts. Its antigen is unknown. For the second PCR, which ran for roughly 6 to 12 cycles, a sample-barcoded 5' primer and a J-beta primer mix were used. TCRdb ran MiXCR on the 5' RACE reads and lists one entry per CDR3 protein. The table has around 800,000 distinct CDR3 sequences, about 48% seen once; the top ten hold approximately 41%. The V and J genes are TRBV7-2 and TRBJ2-3, with a tentative D call TRBD2 (5 bases). The sample consisted of blood. This sequence was found in an elderly man in good health. The CDR3 loop is CASSLSSGSLNTQYF. The CDR3 DNA follows: TGTGCCAGCAGCTTGAGTTCGGGGAGTCTAAATACGCAGTATTTT. Full variable domain (remainder filled in from reference TRBV7-2 and TRBJ2-3): GAGVSQSPSNKVTEKGKDVELRCDPISGHTALYWYRQSLGQGLEFLIYFQGNSAPDKSGLPSDRFSAERTGGSVSTLTIQRTQQEDSAVYLCASSLSSGSLNTQYFGPGTRLTVL.